This T cell receptor beta chain was captured in a study of long-term antiretroviral therapy in people with HIV. Points from the study as a whole: Comparison with controls showed narrower CDR3 length ranges in HIV repertoires. Before ART, certain clones expanded, and these dominated the repertoire at all time points. In the period from the mid-2000s to the late 2010s, blood was collected, possibly under older ART regimens. Although diversity increased after ART, it remained lower than in transplant donor controls.

There are 16 residues in the CDR3. V shed 5 bases, J shed 5 bases, and the junction held 7 bases outside the gene matches. Per germline, CDR1 SGHTA and CDR2 FQGNSA. For this clone: Its antigen is as yet unknown.

It was version v3.0 of the immunoSEQ assay that was run at survey level. This table comes from immunoSEQ multiplex PCR, and its TCRdb copy is limited to in-frame clones, with some not included. The sample carries 20,000 to 25,000 clones, about 90% recorded once. V usage is TRBV7-2 and J usage is TRBJ2-5, with TRBD2 matching over 14 bases. The sample was unsorted PBMCs, taken roughly 2.7 years after starting antiretroviral therapy. The source of this sequence is a woman aged 50 to 60 with HIV. The CDR3 DNA is TGTGCCAGCAGCCCGGGGACTAGCGGGAGTAGGGAGACCCAGTACTTC. Translation gives CASSPGTSGSRETQYF.